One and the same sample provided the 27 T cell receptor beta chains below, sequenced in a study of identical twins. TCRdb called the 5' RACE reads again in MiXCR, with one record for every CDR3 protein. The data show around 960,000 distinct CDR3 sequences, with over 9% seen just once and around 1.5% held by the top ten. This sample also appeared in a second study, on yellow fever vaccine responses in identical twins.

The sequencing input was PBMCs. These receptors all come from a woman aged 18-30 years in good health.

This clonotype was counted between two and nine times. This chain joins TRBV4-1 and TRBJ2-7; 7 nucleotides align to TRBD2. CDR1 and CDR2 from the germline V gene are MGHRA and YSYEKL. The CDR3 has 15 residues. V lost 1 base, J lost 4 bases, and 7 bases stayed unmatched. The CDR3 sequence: CASSQALTSRYEQYF. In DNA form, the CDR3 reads TGCGCCAGCAGCCAAGCCTTGACTAGCAGATACGAGCAGTACTTC.

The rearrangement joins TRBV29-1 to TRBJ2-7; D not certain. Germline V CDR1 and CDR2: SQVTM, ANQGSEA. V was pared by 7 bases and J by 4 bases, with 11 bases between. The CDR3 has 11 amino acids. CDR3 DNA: TGCAGCGCAAGGAACCAGTACGAGCAGTACGTC. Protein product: CSARNQYEQYV.

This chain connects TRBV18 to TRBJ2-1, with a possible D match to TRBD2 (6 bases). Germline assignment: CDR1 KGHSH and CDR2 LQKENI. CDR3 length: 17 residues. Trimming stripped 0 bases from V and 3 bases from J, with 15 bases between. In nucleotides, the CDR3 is TGTGCCAGCTCACCACCACGCTCTAGCGTATTCTACAATGAGCAGTTCTTC. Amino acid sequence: CASSPPRSSVFYNEQFF.

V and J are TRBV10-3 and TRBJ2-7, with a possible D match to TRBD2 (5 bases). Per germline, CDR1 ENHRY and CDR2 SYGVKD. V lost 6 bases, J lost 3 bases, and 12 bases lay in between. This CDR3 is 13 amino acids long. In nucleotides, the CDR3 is TGTGCCATCAGAGGCGGGCCTCTCTACGAGCAGTACTTC. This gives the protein CAIRGGPLYEQYF.

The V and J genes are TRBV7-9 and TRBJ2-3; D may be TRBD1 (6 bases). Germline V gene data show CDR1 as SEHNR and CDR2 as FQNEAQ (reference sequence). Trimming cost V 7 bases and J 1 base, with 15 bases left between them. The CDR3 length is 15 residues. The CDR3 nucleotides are TGTGCCAGCACCGCCCAGGACAGAGGCACAGATACGCAGTATTTT. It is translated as CASTAQDRGTDTQYF.

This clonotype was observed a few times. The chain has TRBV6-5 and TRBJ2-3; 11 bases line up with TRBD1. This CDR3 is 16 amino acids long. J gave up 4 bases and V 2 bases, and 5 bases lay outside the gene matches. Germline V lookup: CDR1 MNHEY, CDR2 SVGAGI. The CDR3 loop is CASSYNPGQGADTQYF. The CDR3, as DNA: TGTGCCAGCAGTTACAACCCGGGACAGGGGGCAGATACGCAGTATTTT.

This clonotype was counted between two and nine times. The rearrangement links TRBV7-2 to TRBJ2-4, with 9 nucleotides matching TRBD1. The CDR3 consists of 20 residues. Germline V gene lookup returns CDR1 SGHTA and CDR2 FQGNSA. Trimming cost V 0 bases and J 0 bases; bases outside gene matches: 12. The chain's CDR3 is CASSLASPGTGPLAKNIQYF. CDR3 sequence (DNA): TGTGCCAGCAGCTTAGCCAGTCCCGGGACAGGGCCTCTAGCCAAAAACATTCAGTACTTC.

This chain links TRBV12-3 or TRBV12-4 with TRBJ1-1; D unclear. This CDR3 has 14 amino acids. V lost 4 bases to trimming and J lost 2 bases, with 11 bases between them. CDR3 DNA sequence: TGTGCCAGCAGTTGGGTCCCGGGAAACACTGAAGCTTTCTTT. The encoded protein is CASSWVPGNTEAFF.

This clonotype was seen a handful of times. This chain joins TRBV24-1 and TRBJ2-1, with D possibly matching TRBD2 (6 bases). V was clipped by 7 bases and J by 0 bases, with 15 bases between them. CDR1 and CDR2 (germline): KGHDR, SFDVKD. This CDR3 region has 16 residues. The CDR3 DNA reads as TGTGCCACCAGCCTCTCCCGGGAGAGCTCCTACAATGAGCAGTTCTTC. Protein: CATSLSRESSYNEQFF.

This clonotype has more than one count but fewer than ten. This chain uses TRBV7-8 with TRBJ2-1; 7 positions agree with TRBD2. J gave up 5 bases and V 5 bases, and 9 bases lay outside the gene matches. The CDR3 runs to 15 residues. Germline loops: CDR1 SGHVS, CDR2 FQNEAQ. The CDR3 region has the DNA TGTGCCAGCAGCGCCGGACTAGTTAGGGACAATGAGCAGTTCTTC. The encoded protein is CASSAGLVRDNEQFF.

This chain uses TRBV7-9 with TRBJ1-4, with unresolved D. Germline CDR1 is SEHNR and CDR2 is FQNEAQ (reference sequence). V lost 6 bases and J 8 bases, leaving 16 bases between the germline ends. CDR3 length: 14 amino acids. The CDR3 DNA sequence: TGTGCCAGCAGTTGGGTCGGACGTGAGGAAAAACTGTTTTTT. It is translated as CASSWVGREEKLFF.

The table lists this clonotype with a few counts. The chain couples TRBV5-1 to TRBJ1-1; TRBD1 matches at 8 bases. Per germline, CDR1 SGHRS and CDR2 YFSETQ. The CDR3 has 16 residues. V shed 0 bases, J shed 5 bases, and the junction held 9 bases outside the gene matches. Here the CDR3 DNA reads TGCGCCAGCAGCTTGGTCCCAGGGGGCATGAGGACTGAAGCTTTCTTT. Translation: CASSLVPGGMRTEAFF.

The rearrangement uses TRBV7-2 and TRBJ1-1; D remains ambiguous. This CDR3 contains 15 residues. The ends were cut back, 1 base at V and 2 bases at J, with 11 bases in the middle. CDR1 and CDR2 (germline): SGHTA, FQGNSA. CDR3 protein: CASSLEVGLNTEAFF. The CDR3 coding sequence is TGTGCCAGCAGCTTAGAAGTAGGGCTAAACACTGAAGCTTTCTTT.

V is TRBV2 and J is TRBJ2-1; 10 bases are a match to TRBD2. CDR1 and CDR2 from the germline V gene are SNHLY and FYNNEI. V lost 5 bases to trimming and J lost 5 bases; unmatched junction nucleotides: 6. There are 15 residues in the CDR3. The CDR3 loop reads CASSPSGGANNEQFF. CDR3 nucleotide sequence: TGTGCCAGCAGTCCGAGCGGGGGGGCCAACAATGAGCAGTTCTTC.

The CDR3 region is CASSRNVGQETQYF. The CDR3 DNA reads TGTGCCAGCAGCCGTAACGTGGGGCAAGAGACCCAGTACTTC. The V call is TRBV12-3 or TRBV12-4, the J call TRBJ2-5; D gene ambiguous. Trimming shortened V by 6 bases and J by 2 bases, and 13 bases separated the two germline ends. CDR3 length: 14 amino acids.

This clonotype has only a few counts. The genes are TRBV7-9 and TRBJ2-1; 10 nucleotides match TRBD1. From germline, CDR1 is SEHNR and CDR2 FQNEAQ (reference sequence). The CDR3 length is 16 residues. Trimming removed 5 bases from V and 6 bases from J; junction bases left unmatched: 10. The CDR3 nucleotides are TGTGCCAGCAGCGAGACAGGGGGCGAGACCCCCAATGAGCAGTTCTTC. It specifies CASSETGGETPNEQFF.

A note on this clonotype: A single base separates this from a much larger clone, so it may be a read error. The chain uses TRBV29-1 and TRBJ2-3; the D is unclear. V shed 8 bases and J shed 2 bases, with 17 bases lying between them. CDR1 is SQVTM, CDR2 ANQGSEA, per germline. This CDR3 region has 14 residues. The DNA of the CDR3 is TGCAGCATCATACGGGTCAGTAACACAGATACGCAGTATTTT. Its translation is CSIIRVSNTDTQYF.

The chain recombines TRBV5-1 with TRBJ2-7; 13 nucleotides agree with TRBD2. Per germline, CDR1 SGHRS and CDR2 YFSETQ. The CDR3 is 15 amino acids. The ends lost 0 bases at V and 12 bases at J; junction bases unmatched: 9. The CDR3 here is CASSLAGTSGAIWYF. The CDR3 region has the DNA TGCGCCAGCAGCTTGGCCGGGACTAGCGGGGCGATTTGGTACTTC.

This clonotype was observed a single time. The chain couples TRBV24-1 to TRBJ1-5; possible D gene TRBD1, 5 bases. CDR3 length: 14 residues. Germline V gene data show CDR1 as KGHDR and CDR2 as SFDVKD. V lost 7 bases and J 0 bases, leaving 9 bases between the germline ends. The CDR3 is CATRDSNSNQPQHF. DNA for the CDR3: TGTGCCACCAGAGACAGTAATAGCAATCAGCCCCAGCATTTT.

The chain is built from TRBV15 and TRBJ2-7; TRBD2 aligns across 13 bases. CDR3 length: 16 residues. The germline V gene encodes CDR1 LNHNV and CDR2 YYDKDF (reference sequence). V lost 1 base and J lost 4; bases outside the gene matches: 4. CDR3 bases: TGTGCCACCAGCAGAGCTCGGACTAGCGGGAGTTACGAGCAGTACTTC. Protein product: CATSRARTSGSYEQYF.

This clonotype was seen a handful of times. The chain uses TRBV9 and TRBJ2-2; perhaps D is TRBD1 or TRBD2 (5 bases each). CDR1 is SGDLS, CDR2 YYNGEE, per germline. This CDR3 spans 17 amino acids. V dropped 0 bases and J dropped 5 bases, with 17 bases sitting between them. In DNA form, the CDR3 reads TGTGCCAGCAGCGTAGCCGAGGGCAGGGCCGGGACCGGGGAGCTGTTTTTT. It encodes CASSVAEGRAGTGELFF.

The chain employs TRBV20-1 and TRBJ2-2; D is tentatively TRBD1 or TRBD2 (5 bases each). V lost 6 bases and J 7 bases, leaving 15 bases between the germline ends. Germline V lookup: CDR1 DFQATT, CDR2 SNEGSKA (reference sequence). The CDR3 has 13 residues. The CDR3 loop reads CSAAQGSGGELFF. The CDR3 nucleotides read TGCAGTGCGGCCCAGGGAAGCGGCGGGGAGCTGTTTTTT.

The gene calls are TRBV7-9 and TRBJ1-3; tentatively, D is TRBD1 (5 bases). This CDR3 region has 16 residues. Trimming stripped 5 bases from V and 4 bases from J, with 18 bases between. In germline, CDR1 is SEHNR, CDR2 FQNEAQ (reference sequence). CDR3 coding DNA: TGTGCCAGCAGCGAAGGCCTCAGGGTATCAGGAAACACCATATATTTT. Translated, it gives CASSEGLRVSGNTIYF.

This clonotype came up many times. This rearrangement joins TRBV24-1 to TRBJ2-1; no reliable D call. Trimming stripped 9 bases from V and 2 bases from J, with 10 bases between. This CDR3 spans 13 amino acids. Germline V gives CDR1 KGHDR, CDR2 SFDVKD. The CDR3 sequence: CATEARAYNEQFF. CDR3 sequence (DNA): TGTGCCACCGAGGCCCGCGCCTACAATGAGCAGTTCTTC.

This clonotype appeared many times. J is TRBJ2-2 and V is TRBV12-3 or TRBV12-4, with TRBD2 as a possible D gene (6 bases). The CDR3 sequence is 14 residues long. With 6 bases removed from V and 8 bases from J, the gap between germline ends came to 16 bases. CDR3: CASRRGTSGGELFF. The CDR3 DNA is TGTGCCAGCAGACGCGGGACGTCTGGAGGGGAGCTGTTTTTT.

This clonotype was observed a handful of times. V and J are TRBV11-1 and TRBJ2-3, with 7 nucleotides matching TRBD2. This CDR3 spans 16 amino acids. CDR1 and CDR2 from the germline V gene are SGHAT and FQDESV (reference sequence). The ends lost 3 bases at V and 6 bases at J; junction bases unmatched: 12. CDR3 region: CASSLGRRLASDTQYF. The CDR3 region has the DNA TGTGCCAGCAGCTTGGGTCGGCGACTAGCATCGGATACGCAGTATTTT.

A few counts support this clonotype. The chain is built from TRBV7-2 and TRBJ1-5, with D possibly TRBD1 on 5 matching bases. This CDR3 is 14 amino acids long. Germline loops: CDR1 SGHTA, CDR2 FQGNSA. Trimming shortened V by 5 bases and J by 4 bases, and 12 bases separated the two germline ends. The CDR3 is CASSRNQGNQPQHF. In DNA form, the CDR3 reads TGTGCCAGCAGCCGCAATCAGGGAAATCAGCCCCAGCATTTT.